This T cell receptor (beta chain) was retrieved from a study of CD8+CD57+ T cells in acquired aplastic anemia. Researchers used genomic DNA as the template to profile TCR beta VDJ and CDR3. A single record per CDR3 protein comes from TCRdb applying MiXCR to the reads. Of some 190,000 distinct CDR3 sequences listed, around half are singletons. Study-wide findings and caveats: The same twenty-nine CD8+ CDR3 sequences occurred in patients and in controls.

This clonotype occurred many times. Its antigen is unidentified. The germline V gene has CDR1 LNHDA and CDR2 SQIVND (reference sequence). The CDR3 is made up of 17 amino acids. V was clipped by 4 bases and J by 3 bases; unmatched bases: 11. The sample was sorted CD4+, CD8+, or CD8+CD57+ T cells (not recorded which) from PBMCs. The sequence derives from a human donor in good health. V is TRBV19 and J is TRBJ1-5; 8 nucleotides line up with TRBD1. The CDR3 reads CASSTLQGAGYNQPQHF. The CDR3 DNA sequence: TGTGCCAGTAGTACTCTCCAGGGGGCTGGGTACAATCAGCCCCAGCATTTT.